This entry lists 26 T cell receptor beta chains sequenced from one sample in a study of Ad26.COV2.S vaccination and SARS-CoV-2 variants (dated by TCRdb to the early 2020s). Receptor amplification or capture employed the immunoSEQ multiplex PCR assay. TCRdb's version of the immuneACCESS table is confined to in-frame rearrangements and falls short of the full clone set. An unresolved V gene accounts for under half of the shortfall where checked; the remainder is of unknown origin. The sample data list 320,000 or so clones, and roughly 88% of these were observed just once. 4.5% to 5.5% of the sample belongs to the ten largest clones. The sample's treatment or condition label, in plain terms: over 15 received Ad26.COV2.S at low or high dose, single or two shots; about 5 received placebo; per-sample allocation not given. Repertoires of vaccine and placebo recipients were sequenced from samples collected on day 63 after the first injection.

This material consisted of peripheral blood, taken in a trial of Ad26.COV2.S vaccine versus placebo. These receptors were taken from a person aged 18-65 years who received the Ad26.COV2.S COVID-19 vaccine or a placebo.

This clone was counted a single time. The J gene is TRBJ2-3, the V gene TRBV4-3, with TRBD1 identical over 8 bases. Germline CDR1 and CDR2: LGHNA and YSLEER. The CDR3 is 16 amino acids. J lost 6 bases, V lost 4 bases, and 12 bases had no gene match. CDR3 bases: TGCGCCAGCAGCCCGACAGGGGAGCATTCATGGGATACGCAGTATTTT. It specifies CASSPTGEHSWDTQYF.

The gene calls are TRBV3-1 (or the pseudogene TRBV3-2) and TRBJ2-5; D unclear. The CDR3 contains 14 residues. Germline CDR1 is LGHDT and CDR2 is YNNKEL (reference sequence). The V end was cut by 1 base, the J end by 3 bases, with 9 bases between. The CDR3 loop reads CASSQAGRKETQYF. The CDR3 DNA is TGTGCCAGCAGCCAAGCGGGCAGGAAAGAGACCCAGTACTTC.

This chain connects TRBV5-6 to TRBJ2-1, with D possibly TRBD1 on 7 matching bases. Trimming stripped 1 base from V and 0 bases from J, with 14 bases between. The germline V gene has CDR1 SGHDT and CDR2 YYEEEE. The CDR3 is made up of 17 amino acids. The CDR3 DNA follows: TGTGCCAGCAGCTTGCGGGGCCAGGGGGGCTCCTACAATGAGCAGTTCTTC. This sequence encodes CASSLRGQGGSYNEQFF.

The V gene is TRBV29-1, the J gene TRBJ2-6; D call uncertain. V was cut by 5 bases and J by 1 base, with 6 bases left in between. This CDR3 has 13 amino acids. CDR1 and CDR2 (germline): SQVTM, ANQGSEA. The CDR3 here is CSVPLSGANVLTF. DNA for the CDR3: TGCAGCGTTCCACTTTCTGGGGCCAACGTCCTGACTTTC.

The chain employs TRBV28 and TRBJ1-5; D is uncertain. V shed 7 bases and J shed 2 bases, with 18 bases lying between them. The CDR3 sequence is 16 residues long. CDR1 is MDHEN and CDR2 is SYDVKM in the germline V gene. In nucleotides, the CDR3 is TGTGCCAGCAACCAATCGGGGAAGTGGGGCAATCAGCCCCAGCATTTT. It codes for CASNQSGKWGNQPQHF.

The CDR3 DNA follows: TGTGCCAGCAGCCAAGGGACGGGGGGATATGGCTACACCTTC. Protein product: CASSQGTGGYGYTF. The chain couples TRBV3-1 (or the pseudogene TRBV3-2) to TRBJ1-2; D might be TRBD1 (5 bases). The CDR3 length is 14 residues. The V end was cut by 1 base, the J end by 5 bases, with 11 bases between. Germline-derived CDR1 and CDR2 are LGHDT and YNNKEL (reference sequence).

V usage is TRBV11-2 and J usage is TRBJ1-1; 7 bases fit TRBD1. V was clipped by 2 bases and J by 1 base; unmatched bases: 1. Germline V lookup: CDR1 SGHAT, CDR2 FQNNGV. This CDR3 is 14 amino acids long. CDR3 loop: CASSLRTGNTEAFF. The CDR3 nucleotides read TGTGCCAGCAGCTTAAGGACAGGGAACACTGAAGCTTTCTTT.

The sample holds a few counts of this clone. The J gene is TRBJ1-5, the V gene TRBV6-2 or TRBV6-3; D uncertain. In germline, CDR1 is MNHEY, CDR2 SVGEGT. The CDR3 spans 14 residues. Trimming pared 6 bases from V and 3 bases from J, leaving 12 bases between. This chain's CDR3 is CASSPFADNQPQHF. CDR3 sequence (DNA): TGTGCCAGCAGCCCCTTTGCAGACAATCAGCCCCAGCATTTT.

The rearrangement uses TRBV12-5 and TRBJ1-1; no definite D call. Germline V gives CDR1 LGHNT, CDR2 FRNRAP. V gave up 6 bases and J gave up 5 bases, with 22 bases separating them. CDR3 length: 16 amino acids. The CDR3 is CASGVRGDLFFTEAFF. The DNA for the CDR3 is TGTGCTAGTGGGGTACGAGGAGACCTTTTTTTTACTGAAGCTTTCTTT.

The rearrangement joins TRBV7-9 to TRBJ2-1, with a weak D call TRBD1 (7 bases). This CDR3 has 14 residues. Germline V gene data show CDR1 as SEHNR and CDR2 as FQNEAQ (reference sequence). V was pared by 1 base and J by 15 bases, with 19 bases between. The CDR3 DNA reads TGTGCCAGCAGCTTAGTGGGGGTGACAGGGAGGCTGTTCTTC. It encodes CASSLVGVTGRLFF.

The gene calls are TRBV5-4 and TRBJ1-2; 7 bases match TRBD1. V trimming: 5 bases; J trimming: 4 bases; junction bases outside the gene matches: 8. Germline V lookup: CDR1 SGHNT, CDR2 YYREEE (reference sequence). The CDR3 has 14 residues. CDR3 sequence: CASSYKTGIYGYTF. The CDR3 coding sequence is TGTGCCAGCAGTTATAAGACAGGGATCTATGGCTACACCTTC.

V gene TRBV7-9 combines with J gene TRBJ1-2; D ambiguous. Germline V gene sequence: CDR1 SEHNR, CDR2 FQNEAQ (reference sequence). V was pared by 4 bases and J by 6 bases, with 21 bases between. This CDR3 contains 16 residues. The CDR3 DNA sequence: TGTGCCAGCAGCTCTCAGCTTCTACCAGGCGCAGATGGCTACACCTTC. Translating it yields CASSSQLLPGADGYTF. The entire variable domain, with the rest obtained from reference TRBV7-9 and TRBJ1-2, is as follows: DTGVSQNPRHKITKRGQNVTFRCDPISEHNRLYWYRQTLGQGPEFLTYFQNEAQLEKSRLLSDRFSAERPKGSFSTLEIQRTEQGDSAMYLCASSSQLLPGADGYTFGSGTRLTVV.

The genes are TRBV2 and TRBJ2-3; D may be TRBD2 (5 bases). Germline lookup yields CDR1 SNHLY and CDR2 FYNNEI. The V gene lost 4 bases and the J gene lost 0 bases, with 11 bases spanning the gap. The CDR3 runs to 15 residues. In DNA, the CDR3 is TGTGCCAGCAGTGCTCTAGCATCCAGCACAGATACGCAGTATTTT. Translating gives CASSALASSTDTQYF.

This chain uses TRBV4-3 with TRBJ2-3; 11 bases line up with TRBD2. The length of the CDR3 is 15 residues. Trimming at V came to 0 bases and at J to 4 bases, leaving 0 bases not matched to a gene. Germline V gene data show CDR1 as LGHNA and CDR2 as YSLEER. CDR3 amino acids: CASSQDSGGADTQYF. The CDR3 DNA is TGCGCCAGCAGCCAAGATAGCGGGGGGGCAGATACGCAGTATTTT.

V and J are TRBV3-1 (or the pseudogene TRBV3-2) and TRBJ1-2; 7 bases are shared with TRBD1. CDR3 length: 12 residues. The V gene end was trimmed by 7 bases and the J gene end by 10 bases; junction bases not matched to a gene: 9. CDR1 and CDR2 from the germline V gene are LGHDT and YNNKEL (reference sequence). The CDR3 DNA sequence: TGTGCCAGCACCTCAGGGGGGATGAACTACACCTTC. Its protein product is CASTSGGMNYTF.

This clone was picked up one time. The chain combines TRBV18 with TRBJ1-2; no clear D. Trimming stripped 5 bases from V and 5 bases from J, with 12 bases between. CDR3 length equals 13 residues. CDR1 and CDR2 from the germline V gene are KGHSH and LQKENI. CDR3 in DNA: TGTGCCAGCTCATCTCTTAATATTTATGGCTACACCTTC. This gives the protein CASSSLNIYGYTF.

Of note for this clone: Within the sample, other DNA sequences also encode this same CDR3. This chain links TRBV9 with TRBJ2-2; D gene uncertain. The CDR3 spans 13 residues. Germline lookup yields CDR1 SGDLS and CDR2 YYNGEE. V was shortened by 0 bases and J by 4 bases, with 4 bases between the two germline ends. This chain's CDR3 is CASSVGGTGELFF. DNA for the CDR3: TGTGCCAGCAGCGTAGGTGGCACCGGGGAGCTGTTTTTT.

V and J are TRBV7-6 and TRBJ1-1; D gene ambiguous. V lost 4 bases to trimming and J lost 4 bases, with 7 bases between them. The germline gives CDR1 SGHVS, CDR2 FNYEAQ. The CDR3 sequence is 12 residues long. The CDR3 DNA is TGTGCCAGCAGCTCCGGTAGCACTGAAGCTTTCTTT. Protein sequence: CASSSGSTEAFF.

The genes are TRBV13 and TRBJ1-1; TRBD1 might be the D (6 bases). The CDR3 has 13 residues. V was cut by 2 bases and J by 5 bases, with 9 bases left in between. CDR1 and CDR2 (germline): PRHDT, FYEKMQ (reference sequence). The CDR3 reads CASSLQTGTEAFF. The CDR3 DNA reads as TGTGCCAGCAGCTTACAAACAGGGACTGAAGCTTTCTTT.

CDR3 in DNA: TGTGCCAGTACCTACGGACACAATCAGCCCCAGCATTTT. Translation gives CASTYGHNQPQHF. The chain combines TRBV19 with TRBJ1-5; D is perhaps TRBD1 (5 bases). CDR3 size: 13 residues. Germline V gene data show CDR1 as LNHDA and CDR2 as SQIVND (reference sequence). Between the trimmed V and J ends, which lost 7 bases and 3 bases, there was a span of 10 bases.

The CDR3 loop is CASRARTGGTYEQYF. DNA for the CDR3: TGTGCCAGCAGGGCACGGACAGGGGGGACCTACGAGCAGTACTTC. This chain connects TRBV6-5 to TRBJ2-7, with 10 bases identical to TRBD1. CDR1 MNHEY and CDR2 SVGAGI come from the germline V gene. Unmatched junction bases numbered 7, after V lost 6 bases and J lost 2 bases. CDR3 length equals 15 residues.

The rearrangement uses TRBV14 and TRBJ1-1; tentative D call: TRBD1 (6 bases). Looked up from germline, CDR1 is SGHDN and CDR2 is FVKESK. This CDR3 is built from 18 residues. Deletions cut 1 base from V and 3 bases from J, with 21 bases between. In nucleotides, the CDR3 is TGTGCCAGCAGCCAAGGACAGGTAAGGAGTGGCTCGTACACTGAAGCTTTCTTT. Protein product: CASSQGQVRSGSYTEAFF. Supplemented by reference TRBV14 and TRBJ1-1, the full variable domain reads EAGVTQFPSHSVIEKGQTVTLRCDPISGHDNLYWYRRVMGKEIKFLLHFVKESKQDESGMPNNRFLAERTGGTYSTLKVQPAELEDSGVYFCASSQGQVRSGSYTEAFFGQGTRLTVV.

The chain uses TRBV18 and TRBJ2-3; 7 bases map to TRBD2. The V gene's germline CDR1 is KGHSH and CDR2 LQKENI. The CDR3 loop spans 15 amino acids. J gave up 9 bases and V 2 bases, and 11 bases lay outside the gene matches. The DNA of the CDR3 is TGTGCCAGCTCACCAAGGCTAGCGGCTAGTAACACGCAGTATTTT. This translates into CASSPRLAASNTQYF.

The chain is built from TRBV9 and TRBJ2-2; D is ambiguous. This CDR3 has 13 residues. Looked up from germline, CDR1 is SGDLS and CDR2 is YYNGEE. V gave up 8 bases and J gave up 1 base, with 9 bases separating them. DNA for the CDR3: TGTGCCAGTATGGCGCAGAACACCGGGGAGCTGTTTTTT. This translates into CASMAQNTGELFF.

V is TRBV7-2 and J is TRBJ1-5; the match to TRBD1 covers 7 bases. With 4 bases clipped from V and 4 bases from J, the junction kept 4 bases outside the gene matches. Germline V gives CDR1 SGHTA, CDR2 FQGNSA. The CDR3 consists of 14 residues. The CDR3 sequence: CASSWGQRNQPQHF. CDR3 DNA: TGTGCCAGCAGCTGGGGACAGCGGAATCAGCCCCAGCATTTT.

The J gene is TRBJ1-1, the V gene TRBV5-5; D remains ambiguous. Between the trimmed V and J ends, which lost 0 bases and 5 bases, there was a span of 5 bases. The CDR3 covers 12 residues. The germline V gene encodes CDR1 SGHKS and CDR2 YYEKEE (reference sequence). For the CDR3, the DNA is TGTGCCAGCAGCTTGGAGTGGACTGAAGCTTTCTTT. Its translation is CASSLEWTEAFF.